This entry lists 31 T cell receptor beta chains sequenced from one sample in a study of shared clonotypes between healthy human individuals. Naivety among CD8 cells was defined by CD45RO negativity and positive CCR7 selection, thereby excluding terminally differentiated effector memory CD45RA+ cells. Sequencing was performed with immunoSEQ multiplex PCR; in TCRdb, only in-frame clones are kept and a portion is missing. The data show some 740,000 clones, about 91% seen once. The sequencing sample was made of naive CD8+ T cells sorted from blood. The receptors stem from a young man in good health.

This clone was seen repeatedly, ten times or more. The V and J genes are TRBV9 and TRBJ1-1; D remains unclear. The CDR3 runs 15 residues. CDR1 is SGDLS, CDR2 YYNGEE, per germline. Trimming removed 3 bases from V and 1 base from J, with 13 bases in between. CDR3 DNA: TGTGCCAGCAGCGCCCGTCGGGCGGGGAACACTGAAGCTTTCTTT. It yields the protein CASSARRAGNTEAFF.

As to this clone: At one boundary the junction diverges from the germline segment, which might be a read error. As DNA, the CDR3 is TGTGCCAGCAGCCCCTTTACGGTTTTT. It codes for CASSPFTVF. This chain joins TRBV7-9 and TRBJ1-4; D gene unclear. The germline V gene encodes CDR1 SEHNR and CDR2 FQNEAQ (reference sequence). The CDR3 has 9 residues.

V gene TRBV13 combines with J gene TRBJ2-5, with 14 bases that match TRBD2. Germline trimming cut 4 bases from V and 5 bases from J; bases unmatched to any gene: 9. Germline assignment: CDR1 PRHDT and CDR2 FYEKMQ (reference sequence). The CDR3 is 17 residues long. The CDR3, as DNA: TGTGCCAGCAGCTCCGGGACTAGCGGGAGCGTTAGGGAGACCCAGTACTTC. It codes for CASSSGTSGSVRETQYF.

The CDR3 DNA reads as TGTGCCAGCAGCTTAGAATGGGCAGGGGATGGTCAAGAGACCCAGTACTTC. This gives the protein CASSLEWAGDGQETQYF. The chain has TRBV7-9 and TRBJ2-5; the D gene is possibly TRBD1 (6 bases). The CDR3 loop spans 17 amino acids. CDR1 SEHNR and CDR2 FQNEAQ come from the germline V gene (reference sequence). The ends were cut back, 1 base at V and 2 bases at J, with 17 bases in the middle.

The chain employs TRBV2 and TRBJ1-5; the match to TRBD1 covers 9 bases. The germline gives CDR1 SNHLY, CDR2 FYNNEI. The V segment lost 8 bases and the J segment 2 bases; nucleotides outside the gene matches: 13. This CDR3 is 17 amino acids long. CDR3 region: CASPGTGFLWGNQPQHF. In nucleotides, the CDR3 is TGTGCCAGCCCCGGGACAGGGTTCCTATGGGGCAATCAGCCCCAGCATTTT. The full variable domain, its missing parts supplied by reference TRBV2 and TRBJ1-5, is EPEVTQTPSHQVTQMGQEVILRCVPISNHLYFYWYRQILGQKVEFLVSFYNNEISEKSEIFDDQFSVERPDGSNFTLKIRSTKLEDSAMYFCASPGTGFLWGNQPQHFGDGTRLSIL.

The V call is TRBV9, the J call TRBJ1-2; the D gene is possibly TRBD1 (5 bases). Trimming pared 4 bases from V and 8 bases from J, leaving 12 bases between. Germline V gene data show CDR1 as SGDLS and CDR2 as YYNGEE. The length of the CDR3 is 12 residues. The DNA for the CDR3 is TGTGCCAGCAGCTCCAGGGCTGTAGGCTACACCTTC. Its protein is CASSSRAVGYTF. Looking up the rest from reference TRBV9 and TRBJ1-2 gives the full variable domain: DSGVTQTPKHLITATGQRVTLRCSPRSGDLSVYWYQQSLDQGLQFLIQYYNGEERAKGNILERFSAQQFPDLHSELNLSSLELGDSALYFCASSSRAVGYTFGSGTRLTVV.

The chain carries TRBV5-8 and TRBJ1-4; D unclear. V lost 4 bases to trimming and J lost 0 bases, with 13 bases between them. Germline loops: CDR1 SGHTS, CDR2 YDEGEE. The CDR3 is made up of 16 amino acids. The DNA of the CDR3 is TGTGCCAGCAGCCAGGACCCCAGTACAACTAATGAAAAACTGTTTTTT. It is translated as CASSQDPSTTNEKLFF.

The chain has TRBV4-1 and TRBJ1-4; D gene uncertain. The CDR3 is 12 residues long. The germline V and J ends were trimmed by 0 bases and 10 bases, with 6 bases remaining between them. Germline lookup yields CDR1 MGHRA and CDR2 YSYEKL. CDR3 in DNA: TGCGCCAGCAGCCAAGATTGGGGAAAACTGTTTTTT. Its protein is CASSQDWGKLFF.

The chain combines TRBV9 with TRBJ1-5; no firm D call. Trimming took off 4 bases at V and 2 bases at J, with 10 bases between the two ends. The CDR3 totals 14 residues. From germline, CDR1 is SGDLS and CDR2 YYNGEE. CDR3 coding DNA: TGTGCCAGCAGCTCGGGAATTGGCAATCAGCCCCAGCATTTT. Its translation: CASSSGIGNQPQHF.

The rearrangement links TRBV19 to TRBJ2-1, with TRBD1 identical over 11 bases. The CDR3 is made up of 17 amino acids. Germline V gene data show CDR1 as LNHDA and CDR2 as SQIVND (reference sequence). V lost 2 bases, J lost 0 bases, and 3 bases stayed unmatched. CDR3 bases: TGTGCCAGTAGTATATCTGGGACAGGGGGCTCCTACAATGAGCAGTTCTTC. Translating it yields CASSISGTGGSYNEQFF.

The chain carries TRBV2 and TRBJ2-2, with D unclear. The CDR3 has 13 amino acids. V was cut by 8 bases and J by 3 bases, with 10 bases left in between. Germline V gene lookup returns CDR1 SNHLY and CDR2 FYNNEI. Here the CDR3 DNA reads TGTGCCAGCCCTTGGGAAGACACCGGGGAGCTGTTTTTT. Translated: CASPWEDTGELFF.

This clone was observed a single time. This rearrangement joins TRBV4-1 to TRBJ2-5, with D unclear. Trimming removed 0 bases from V and 2 bases from J, with 13 bases in between. The CDR3 runs 16 residues. CDR1 MGHRA and CDR2 YSYEKL come from the germline V gene. CDR3: CASSQERSPPQETQYF. CDR3 nucleotides: TGCGCCAGCAGCCAAGAAAGGTCTCCCCCTCAAGAGACCCAGTACTTC.

Comments on this clone: The same CDR3 is also encoded by other DNA sequences in this sample. This chain uses TRBV29-1 with TRBJ1-1; D remains ambiguous. The V gene lost 3 bases and the J gene lost 1 base, with 3 bases spanning the gap. From germline, CDR1 is SQVTM and CDR2 ANQGSEA. The CDR3 spans 11 residues. CDR3 sequence (DNA): TGCAGCGTTGAGGAGAACACTGAAGCTTTCTTT. Translating gives CSVEENTEAFF.

V usage is TRBV4-3 and J usage is TRBJ1-2; 8 nucleotides align to TRBD1. CDR3 length: 16 amino acids. Germline lookup yields CDR1 LGHNA and CDR2 YSLEER. The V segment lost 0 bases and the J segment 3 bases; nucleotides outside the gene matches: 6. The CDR3 protein is CASSQEAGGAHYGYTF. For the CDR3, the DNA is TGCGCCAGCAGCCAAGAGGCAGGGGGCGCGCACTATGGCTACACCTTC.

V is TRBV27 and J is TRBJ1-2; TRBD1 aligns across 7 bases. CDR1 is MNHEY, CDR2 SMNVEV, per germline (reference sequence). The CDR3 covers 13 residues. J lost 8 bases, V lost 5 bases, and 8 bases had no gene match. The CDR3 is CASSPTGRGGYTF. CDR3 sequence (DNA): TGTGCCAGCAGTCCGACAGGGCGGGGGGGCTACACCTTC.

The rearrangement joins TRBV28 to TRBJ2-3; the D gene could be TRBD1 or TRBD2 (5 bases each). The CDR3 sequence is 13 residues long. Between the trimmed V and J ends, which lost 3 bases and 2 bases, there was a span of 6 bases. CDR1 and CDR2 (germline): MDHEN, SYDVKM. CDR3 sequence (DNA): TGTGCCAGCAGTTTGGGGGTCACAGATACGCAGTATTTT. It codes for CASSLGVTDTQYF.

The chain carries TRBV27 and TRBJ2-1; TRBD2 aligns across 9 bases. The junction had 7 bases not matched to a gene; V was cut back by 10 bases and J by 3 bases. CDR1 and CDR2 from the germline V gene are MNHEY and SMNVEV (reference sequence). This CDR3 region has 14 residues. The CDR3 loop reads CATSIAGVYNEQFF. The CDR3 nucleotides are TGTGCCACTTCGATAGCGGGAGTCTACAATGAGCAGTTCTTC.

The chain has TRBV7-8 and TRBJ2-7; tentative D call: TRBD2 (5 bases). The germline V and J ends were trimmed by 6 bases and 4 bases, with 19 bases remaining between them. The CDR3 covers 15 residues. Germline-derived CDR1 and CDR2 are SGHVS and FQNEAQ. CDR3 residues: CASREGVQQAYEQYF. Written as DNA, the CDR3 is TGTGCCAGCAGAGAGGGCGTCCAACAAGCTTACGAGCAGTACTTC.

The gene calls are TRBV7-9 and TRBJ2-2; D is possibly TRBD2 (6 bases). The CDR3 has 15 residues. V dropped 5 bases and J dropped 1 base, with 11 bases sitting between them. Germline CDR1 SEHNR, CDR2 FQNEAQ (reference sequence). CDR3 DNA sequence: TGTGCCAGCAGCAGCGGCGGGATGAACACCGGGGAGCTGTTTTTT. Translated, it gives CASSSGGMNTGELFF.

The rearrangement joins TRBV7-2 to TRBJ2-3; 10 nucleotides line up with TRBD1. The CDR3 is made up of 16 amino acids. The germline V gene encodes CDR1 SGHTA and CDR2 FQGNSA. The V and J ends lost 0 bases and 7 bases, in that order; junction bases with no gene match: 7. The CDR3: CASSLATGTGDYTQYF. CDR3 nucleotides: TGTGCCAGCAGCTTAGCAACCGGGACAGGGGATTATACGCAGTATTTT.

The gene calls are TRBV4-3 and TRBJ2-7; 7 bases are shared with TRBD2. In germline, CDR1 is LGHNA, CDR2 YSLEER. V shed 3 bases and J 3 bases; nucleotides not matched to a gene: 8. CDR3 length: 15 residues. The DNA for the CDR3 is TGCGCCAGCAGCCAGGGCCCTAGCGGAAACTACGAGCAGTACTTC. It codes for CASSQGPSGNYEQYF.

V and J are TRBV4-1 and TRBJ1-4; D unresolved. This CDR3 is built from 15 residues. V lost 2 bases to trimming and J lost 2 bases, with 9 bases between them. CDR1 and CDR2 from the germline V gene are MGHRA and YSYEKL. The CDR3 DNA follows: TGCGCCAGCAGCCAATCGACTGGGACTAATGAAAAACTGTTTTTT. Residues: CASSQSTGTNEKLFF.

There are a few counts of this clone. The gene calls are TRBV6-1 and TRBJ1-2; maybe TRBD1 (6 bases). This CDR3 is built from 14 residues. V was pared by 1 base and J by 3 bases, with 9 bases between. Germline CDR1 and CDR2: MNHNS and SASEGT. The CDR3 DNA follows: TGTGCCAGCAGTGAAGGGGCAGGGGACTATGGCTACACCTTC. This sequence encodes CASSEGAGDYGYTF.

The chain couples TRBV27 to TRBJ2-7, with 11 bases aligning to TRBD2. CDR1 and CDR2 from the germline V gene are MNHEY and SMNVEV (reference sequence). The CDR3 length is 16 residues. The V segment lost 1 base and the J segment 1 base; nucleotides outside the gene matches: 3. CDR3 DNA: TGTGCCAGCAGTTTATTCGGGACTAGCGGATCCTACGAGCAGTACTTC. This encodes CASSLFGTSGSYEQYF.

The chain uses TRBV7-9 and TRBJ2-1; 7 bases align to TRBD2. Germline V gives CDR1 SEHNR, CDR2 FQNEAQ (reference sequence). The CDR3 has 16 amino acids. With 4 bases clipped from V and 4 bases from J, the junction kept 10 bases outside the gene matches. For the CDR3, the DNA is TGTGCCAGCAGCTATCGGGGGGAGGGAAATTACAATGAGCAGTTCTTC. Protein: CASSYRGEGNYNEQFF.

V gene TRBV15 combines with J gene TRBJ2-5, with 8 bases aligning to TRBD1. Germline V gene data show CDR1 as LNHNV and CDR2 as YYDKDF (reference sequence). CDR3 length equals 15 residues. V dropped 5 bases and J dropped 0; count of bases not matched to a gene: 5. CDR3 sequence: CATSPDRADQETQYF. In DNA form, the CDR3 reads TGTGCCACCAGCCCGGACAGGGCCGACCAAGAGACCCAGTACTTC.

This rearrangement joins TRBV7-9 to TRBJ2-5, with 7 bases lining up with TRBD2. The V and J ends lost 5 bases and 13 bases, in that order; junction bases with no gene match: 13. CDR1 and CDR2 (germline): SEHNR, FQNEAQ (reference sequence). This CDR3 contains 13 residues. The CDR3 region is CASSGEGRRDRYF. The CDR3 nucleotides are TGTGCCAGCAGCGGGGAGGGGCGTAGGGATCGGTACTTC.

The genes are TRBV5-1 and TRBJ2-5, with D unresolved. Germline lookup yields CDR1 SGHRS and CDR2 YFSETQ. Trimming stripped 4 bases from V and 5 bases from J, with 21 bases between. CDR3 length equals 16 residues. CDR3 protein: CASSTLQTLPRETQYF. Here the CDR3 DNA reads TGCGCCAGCAGCACCTTGCAAACCCTTCCGCGGGAGACCCAGTACTTC.

The rearrangement joins TRBV4-1 to TRBJ2-5; D not certain. CDR3 length: 12 amino acids. CDR1 and CDR2 (germline): MGHRA, YSYEKL. The ends were cut back, 5 bases at V and 7 bases at J, with 11 bases in the middle. The CDR3 loop reads CASSSESGTQYF. In DNA, the CDR3 is TGCGCCAGCAGCTCAGAATCGGGGACCCAGTACTTC.

CDR3 protein: CATSQGWGGETQYF. CDR3 coding DNA: TGTGCCACCAGCCAAGGATGGGGGGGAGAGACCCAGTACTTC. The rearrangement uses TRBV15 and TRBJ2-5, with 7 nucleotides matching TRBD2. The CDR3 extends over 14 amino acids. The germline gives CDR1 LNHNV, CDR2 YYDKDF (reference sequence). After removal of 5 bases from V and 4 bases from J, the junction contained 7 bases not matched to a gene.

The chain links TRBV27 to TRBJ2-3, with 9 positions matching TRBD1. This CDR3 has 15 amino acids. Germline V CDR1 and CDR2: MNHEY, SMNVEV (reference sequence). Losses at the gene ends were 2 bases for V and 5 bases for J; bases not matched to a gene: 5. CDR3 DNA sequence: TGTGCCAGCAGTTTAACAGGGGGCGCGGGAGATACGCAGTATTTT. Translated: CASSLTGGAGDTQYF.